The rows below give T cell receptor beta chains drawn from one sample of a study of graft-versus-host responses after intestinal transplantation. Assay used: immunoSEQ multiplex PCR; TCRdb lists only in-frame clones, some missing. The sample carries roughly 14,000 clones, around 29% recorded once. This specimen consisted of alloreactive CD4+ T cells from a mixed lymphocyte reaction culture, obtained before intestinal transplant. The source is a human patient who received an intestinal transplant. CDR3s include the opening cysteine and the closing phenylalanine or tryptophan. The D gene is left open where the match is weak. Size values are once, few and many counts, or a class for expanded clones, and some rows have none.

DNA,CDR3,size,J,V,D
TGTGCCAGCAGGACACCCGGCTATGAGCAGTTCTTC,CASRTPGYEQFF,NA,TRBJ2-1,TRBV28,NA
TGTGCCTGGAGTGTAGGACTAGCGGGAGAAAATGAGCAGTTCTTC,CAWSVGLAGENEQFF,NA,TRBJ2-1,TRBV30,TRBD2
TGCGCCAGCAGCCAAGATCTCGACTTCTATGGCTACACCTTC,CASSQDLDFYGYTF,NA,TRBJ1-2,TRBV4-1,NA
TGTGCCAGTAGTATAGGGGCTAGCGCAGATACGCAGTATTTT,CASSIGASADTQYF,NA,TRBJ2-3,TRBV19,NA
TGTGCCAGCTCACCGGACAGGGATTCACCCCTCCACTTT,CASSPDRDSPLHF,NA,TRBJ1-6,TRBV18,TRBD1
TGTGCCAGCAGCCGTATGTCCTTCGCTCCCTACGAGCAGTACTTC,CASSRMSFAPYEQYF,few,TRBJ2-7,TRBV28,NA
TGTGCCAGCAGCTTAAGGCGGGGGCAGGGCCTAACTGACACTGAAGCTTTCTTT,CASSLRRGQGLTDTEAFF,few,TRBJ1-1,TRBV7-6,NA
TGCGCCAGCACCGGGACTAGCGGATCCTCTACGCAGTATTTT,CASTGTSGSSTQYF,NA,TRBJ2-3,TRBV10-1,TRBD2
TGTGCCACCAGCAGAGATCCGGGGGGTCCGGGGGCCAACGTCCTGACTTTC,CATSRDPGGPGANVLTF,once,TRBJ2-6,TRBV15,TRBD2
TGTGCCTGGAGCGCAGGGGGGGGGACTGAAGCTTTCTTT,CAWSAGGGTEAFF,NA,TRBJ1-1,TRBV30,TRBD1
TGTGCCAGCAGTGAGTTAGGCGGGAGCACAGATACGCAGTATTTT,CASSELGGSTDTQYF,NA,TRBJ2-3,TRBV25-1,NA
TGTGCCTGGAGTGTCGGGGCGAACACTGAAGCTTTCTTT,CAWSVGANTEAFF,NA,TRBJ1-1,TRBV30,NA
TGCGCCAGCAGCCCCCATTCCGGGACTAGCCTGAATGAGCAGTTCTTC,CASSPHSGTSLNEQFF,few,TRBJ2-1,TRBV4-3,TRBD2
TGCGCCAGCAGCTTGGCCCTTCCGGGACAGCGCAGTGAAAAACTGTTTTTT,CASSLALPGQRSEKLFF,medium-sized,TRBJ1-4,TRBV5-1,TRBD1
TGTGCCAGCAGCTCGGGACTAGCGGGTCGCACAGATACGCAGTATTTT,CASSSGLAGRTDTQYF,medium-sized,TRBJ2-3,TRBV11-1,TRBD2
TGTGCCAGCAGTGCGTGGACAGCTGTAAACACTGAAGCTTTCTTT,CASSAWTAVNTEAFF,NA,TRBJ1-1,TRBV19,NA
TGTGCCAGCAGCTTTACCCCGGGGGAGCAGTACTTC,CASSFTPGEQYF,NA,TRBJ2-7,TRBV7-1,NA
TGTGCCAGCACGAGGGCCGAACTAGCCAAAAACATTCAGTACTTC,CASTRAELAKNIQYF,NA,TRBJ2-4,TRBV6-1,NA
TGTGCCAGCAGCGCCGGGGGCCGTTTGGGCTATGGCTACACCTTC,CASSAGGRLGYGYTF,NA,TRBJ1-2,TRBV4-2,NA
TGTGCCGGGAGCTCCTACGAGCAGTACTTC,CAGSSYEQYF,NA,TRBJ2-7,TRBV28,NA
TGTGCCAGCAGCTTGTTCACTGAAGCTTTCTTT,CASSLFTEAFF,NA,TRBJ1-1,TRBV5-4,NA
TGTGCCTGGAGTGTATTCAACAGGGGGCTGAAGAACACTGAAGCTTTCTTT,CAWSVFNRGLKNTEAFF,NA,TRBJ1-1,TRBV30,TRBD1
TGTGCCAGCAGGCGGGGCCTCGACTCTGGAAACACCATATATTTT,CASRRGLDSGNTIYF,medium-sized,TRBJ1-3,TRBV28,NA
TGTGCCAGCAGTTACTTTGGCGGGAGAGGAAATACGCAGTATTTT,CASSYFGGRGNTQYF,NA,TRBJ2-3,TRBV6-5,TRBD2